These T cell receptor beta chains were read from a single sample in a study of shared clonotypes between healthy human individuals. TCRdb keeps only in-frame clones here, not all; method: immunoSEQ multiplex PCR. The sample has roughly 720,000 clones, 90% seen once; the top ten hold 30% to 35%. Sequenced: memory CD8+ T cells from PBMCs. The receptors here all came from a man between 18 and 29 years old in good health. Some clones in this sample may be carry-over from other donors' samples. The CDR3 runs from the conserved cysteine through the conserved F or W. The D gene is left open where the match is weak. Some rows mark clone size as missing; the rest say once, few, many or name a class of expanded clone.

d_call: TRBD1; j_call: TRBJ2-3; clone_size: once; v_call: TRBV7-6; cdr3_nt: TGTGCCAGCAGCTTATCCGGACAGGGGTTGGCAGATACGCAGTATTTT; cdr3_aa: CASSLSGQGLADTQYF
d_call: NA; j_call: TRBJ2-7; clone_size: NA; v_call: TRBV5-6; cdr3_nt: TGTGCCAGCAGCTTGGGAGTCGAAAGCTCCTACGAGCAGTACTTC; cdr3_aa: CASSLGVESSYEQYF
d_call: NA; j_call: TRBJ1-1; clone_size: NA; v_call: TRBV6-1; cdr3_nt: TGTGCCAGCAGTGAAGCGGATGGGGGCTACACTGAAGCTTTCTTT; cdr3_aa: CASSEADGGYTEAFF
d_call: NA; j_call: TRBJ2-7; clone_size: many; v_call: TRBV2; cdr3_nt: TGTGCCAGCAGTTTAGGAGCCATTTCCTACGACGAGCAGTACTTC; cdr3_aa: CASSLGAISYDEQYF
d_call: NA; j_call: TRBJ2-2; clone_size: NA; v_call: TRBV15; cdr3_nt: TGTGCCACCAGCAGCTGGTCTGGAACCGGGGAGCTGTTTTTT; cdr3_aa: CATSSWSGTGELFF
d_call: TRBD1; j_call: TRBJ2-7; clone_size: NA; v_call: TRBV28; cdr3_nt: TGTGCCAGCAGCCCCCTCCGGGACAGAGTCTACGAGCAGTACTTC; cdr3_aa: CASSPLRDRVYEQYF
d_call: NA; j_call: TRBJ2-3; clone_size: NA; v_call: TRBV28; cdr3_nt: TGTGCCAGCGTACGTATAGCAGGTGGCACAGATACGCAGTATTTT; cdr3_aa: CASVRIAGGTDTQYF
d_call: TRBD1; j_call: TRBJ1-2; clone_size: NA; v_call: TRBV9; cdr3_nt: TGTGCCAGCAGCACAGGACAGGGGAGCAACTATGGCTACACCTTC; cdr3_aa: CASSTGQGSNYGYTF
d_call: TRBD1; j_call: TRBJ1-6; clone_size: NA; v_call: TRBV4-1; cdr3_nt: TGCGCCAGCAGCCAAGAACAGGGGTCGTTCTCACCCCTCCACTTT; cdr3_aa: CASSQEQGSFSPLHF
d_call: NA; j_call: TRBJ1-1; clone_size: NA; v_call: TRBV11-2; cdr3_nt: TGTGCCAGCAGCCCCAACGGCAGGGTCGCTGAAGCTTTCTTT; cdr3_aa: CASSPNGRVAEAFF
d_call: NA; j_call: TRBJ2-2; clone_size: NA; v_call: TRBV7-3; cdr3_nt: TGTGCCAGCAGCTTAAGTGGGGTGGTCCCGAACACCGGGGAGCTGTTTTTT; cdr3_aa: CASSLSGVVPNTGELFF
d_call: NA; j_call: TRBJ2-1; clone_size: NA; v_call: TRBV6-5; cdr3_nt: TGTGCCAGCAGTCCTTCTCTCGTCGACGGGCAGTTCTTC; cdr3_aa: CASSPSLVDGQFF
d_call: NA; j_call: TRBJ2-7; clone_size: NA; v_call: TRBV9; cdr3_nt: TGTGCCAGCAGCGTAGGAGGGGATTCCTACGAGCAGTACTTC; cdr3_aa: CASSVGGDSYEQYF
d_call: NA; j_call: TRBJ1-1; clone_size: once; v_call: TRBV10-3; cdr3_nt: TGTGCCATCAGAAGGGGTAACGGGAACACTGAAGCTTTCTTT; cdr3_aa: CAIRRGNGNTEAFF
d_call: NA; j_call: TRBJ2-7; clone_size: NA; v_call: TRBV27; cdr3_nt: TGTGCCAGCAGTTTAGCAGCCAGCTCCTACGAGCAGTACTTC; cdr3_aa: CASSLAASSYEQYF
d_call: NA; j_call: TRBJ2-3; clone_size: NA; v_call: TRBV27; cdr3_nt: TGTGCCAGCAGTTTATTGGAAGCCCCAACCCGGAGACGCCCTAGCACAGATACGCAGTATTTT; cdr3_aa: CASSLLEAPTRRRPSTDTQYF
d_call: TRBD1; j_call: TRBJ1-1; clone_size: NA; v_call: TRBV7-3; cdr3_nt: TGTGCCAGCAGCTCCTCGGGACAGAGGAACACTGAAGCTTTCTTT; cdr3_aa: CASSSSGQRNTEAFF
d_call: TRBD1; j_call: TRBJ2-7; clone_size: once; v_call: TRBV11-2; cdr3_nt: TGTGCCAGCAGCTCCCGACAGGGGTCGGGCTACGAGCAGTACTTC; cdr3_aa: CASSSRQGSGYEQYF
d_call: TRBD2; j_call: TRBJ2-1; clone_size: once; v_call: TRBV7-9; cdr3_nt: TGTGCCAGCAGCCGAACTAGCGCCCGTTACAATGAGCAGTTCTTC; cdr3_aa: CASSRTSARYNEQFF
d_call: NA; j_call: TRBJ1-1; clone_size: NA; v_call: TRBV5-1; cdr3_nt: TGCGCCAGCAGCTTTTGGGGGGGTGAAGCTTTCTTT; cdr3_aa: CASSFWGGEAFF
d_call: NA; j_call: TRBJ1-1; clone_size: NA; v_call: TRBV15; cdr3_nt: TGTGCCACCAGCAGAGATTGGGGGGACACTGAAGCTTTCTTT; cdr3_aa: CATSRDWGDTEAFF
d_call: NA; j_call: TRBJ1-2; clone_size: few; v_call: TRBV19; cdr3_nt: TGTGCCAGTAGTATGGCCTATGGCTACACCTTC; cdr3_aa: CASSMAYGYTF
d_call: NA; j_call: TRBJ2-7; clone_size: NA; v_call: TRBV28; cdr3_nt: TGTGCCAGCAGTAGGACAGCACTACGGGAGCAGTACTTC; cdr3_aa: CASSRTALREQYF
d_call: NA; j_call: TRBJ2-1; clone_size: NA; v_call: TRBV7-2; cdr3_nt: TGTGCCAGCAGCTTTACAGGGTCGAGGAGTGAGCAGTTCTTC; cdr3_aa: CASSFTGSRSEQFF
d_call: NA; j_call: TRBJ2-1; clone_size: NA; v_call: TRBV6-5; cdr3_nt: TGTGCCAGCAGGGGTAGCTTTAGTGAGCAGTTCTTC; cdr3_aa: CASRGSFSEQFF
d_call: TRBD2; j_call: TRBJ2-3; clone_size: NA; v_call: TRBV27; cdr3_nt: TGTGCCAGCAGTGCTAGCGGGAGTACAGATACGCAGTATTTT; cdr3_aa: CASSASGSTDTQYF
d_call: NA; j_call: TRBJ1-1; clone_size: few; v_call: TRBV19; cdr3_nt: TGTGCCAGTAGTATAGATGACGGAGGGAGGACAGCTTTCTTT; cdr3_aa: CASSIDDGGRTAFF
d_call: TRBD1; j_call: TRBJ2-2; clone_size: NA; v_call: TRBV19; cdr3_nt: TGTGCCAGTAGTATAGTTGGGACAGGTAGAACCGGGGAGCTGTTTTTT; cdr3_aa: CASSIVGTGRTGELFF
d_call: NA; j_call: TRBJ2-5; clone_size: NA; v_call: TRBV5-1; cdr3_nt: TGCGCCAGCAGTCTGGGGGACCGCGGGACCCTTCGGGAGACCCAGTACTTC; cdr3_aa: CASSLGDRGTLRETQYF
d_call: NA; j_call: TRBJ2-3; clone_size: NA; v_call: TRBV10-1; cdr3_nt: TGCGCCAGCTCCGACGGGATCCCAGATACGCAGTATTTT; cdr3_aa: CASSDGIPDTQYF
d_call: NA; j_call: TRBJ2-3; clone_size: NA; v_call: TRBV7-2; cdr3_nt: TGTGCCAGCAGCTTAGGTATTTTGGCAGATACGCAGTATTTT; cdr3_aa: CASSLGILADTQYF
d_call: TRBD2; j_call: TRBJ2-7; clone_size: NA; v_call: TRBV4-1; cdr3_nt: TGCGCCAGCAGTAAACCGGGGAGGGAGAGCTACGAGCAGTACTTC; cdr3_aa: CASSKPGRESYEQYF
d_call: NA; j_call: TRBJ1-2; clone_size: NA; v_call: TRBV9; cdr3_nt: TGTGCCAGCAGCAACCGGGCTACCCATGGCTACACCTTC; cdr3_aa: CASSNRATHGYTF
d_call: NA; j_call: TRBJ2-7; clone_size: NA; v_call: TRBV7-8; cdr3_nt: TGTGCCAGCAGCTTAGTCGGGGCCCTGATGGACGAGCAGTACTTC; cdr3_aa: CASSLVGALMDEQYF
d_call: NA; j_call: TRBJ2-2; clone_size: NA; v_call: TRBV7-9; cdr3_nt: TGTGCCAGCAGCTCCCGGGGACCCGGGGAGCTGTTTTTT; cdr3_aa: CASSSRGPGELFF
d_call: NA; j_call: TRBJ2-3; clone_size: NA; v_call: TRBV10-3; cdr3_nt: TGTGCCATCAGTGAGTCGGGGGGATCGGGTAGCACAGATACGCAGTATTTT; cdr3_aa: CAISESGGSGSTDTQYF
d_call: NA; j_call: TRBJ1-5; clone_size: NA; v_call: TRBV27; cdr3_nt: TGTGCCAGCAGTTTAAGGGCGGGGATCGGCAATCAGCCCCAGCATTTT; cdr3_aa: CASSLRAGIGNQPQHF
d_call: NA; j_call: TRBJ2-7; clone_size: NA; v_call: TRBV19; cdr3_nt: TGTGCCAGTAGCAGGGGCCCTTACGAGCAGTACTTC; cdr3_aa: CASSRGPYEQYF
d_call: TRBD1; j_call: TRBJ2-5; clone_size: NA; v_call: TRBV28; cdr3_nt: TGTGCCAGCAGTTTTCAGGGGGCGGGTGAGACCCAGTACTTC; cdr3_aa: CASSFQGAGETQYF
d_call: TRBD2; j_call: TRBJ2-3; clone_size: NA; v_call: TRBV28; cdr3_nt: TGTGCCAGCAGTTTTGAAGCGGGAGCGGATACGCAGTATTTT; cdr3_aa: CASSFEAGADTQYF
d_call: NA; j_call: TRBJ2-2; clone_size: once; v_call: TRBV7-3; cdr3_nt: TGTGCCAGCAGCTTCGACTCCGGGACCACCAACACCGGGGAGCTGTTTTTT; cdr3_aa: CASSFDSGTTNTGELFF
d_call: NA; j_call: TRBJ2-1; clone_size: NA; v_call: TRBV28; cdr3_nt: TGTGCCAGCAGCAATCTAGCGAGCAATGAGCAGTTCTTC; cdr3_aa: CASSNLASNEQFF
d_call: NA; j_call: TRBJ2-3; clone_size: NA; v_call: TRBV7-3; cdr3_nt: TGTGCCAGCAGCTTCCGCGGGGCCACAGATACGCAGTATTTT; cdr3_aa: CASSFRGATDTQYF
d_call: NA; j_call: TRBJ2-5; clone_size: NA; v_call: TRBV10-1; cdr3_nt: TGCGCCAGCAGTGAAATGGGGTGGAAGACCCAGTACTTC; cdr3_aa: CASSEMGWKTQYF
d_call: NA; j_call: TRBJ2-7; clone_size: NA; v_call: TRBV19; cdr3_nt: TGTGCCAGTAGTAGTTCCGCTTGGGCCGCCTACGAGCAGTACTTC; cdr3_aa: CASSSSAWAAYEQYF
d_call: TRBD2; j_call: TRBJ2-7; clone_size: NA; v_call: TRBV27; cdr3_nt: TGTGCCAGCAGTTTAGCTAGCGGGACTGGAAGCTCCTACGAGCAGTACTTC; cdr3_aa: CASSLASGTGSSYEQYF
d_call: TRBD1; j_call: TRBJ2-7; clone_size: once; v_call: TRBV7-2; cdr3_nt: TGTGCCAGCAGCTCAGGGGGACAGGGCCTCTCCTACGAGCAGTACTTC; cdr3_aa: CASSSGGQGLSYEQYF
d_call: TRBD2; j_call: TRBJ2-5; clone_size: NA; v_call: TRBV7-9; cdr3_nt: TGTGCCAGCAGCTCCTCTGGACTAGCGGGAGTGAAGACCCAGTACTTC; cdr3_aa: CASSSSGLAGVKTQYF
d_call: NA; j_call: TRBJ1-5; clone_size: few; v_call: TRBV28; cdr3_nt: TGTGCCAGCAGTCCAAGGGTTGTGCCCCAGCCCCAGCATTTT; cdr3_aa: CASSPRVVPQPQHF
d_call: TRBD1; j_call: TRBJ2-1; clone_size: NA; v_call: TRBV7-7; cdr3_nt: TGTGCCAGCAGTACGGGACAGGGCGTCTACAATGAGCAGTTCTTC; cdr3_aa: CASSTGQGVYNEQFF